The 2 T cell receptor beta chains below were found in one sample sequenced in a study of identical twins (dated by TCRdb to about 2016). The library came from 5' RACE. Sequencing was performed on an Illumina HiSeq 2000. TCRdb reworked the public reads: Q25 trimming with fastp, MiXCR clone assembly, productive beta chains retained. CDR3 protein sequences are deduplicated, and each keeps its most common genes and DNA. The sample profile shows about 690,000 distinct CDR3 sequences; around 5.7% of them were found once. The ten largest clones take up approximately 2% of the sample. Specimen: naive T cells sorted from blood. The sample's cell subset or site label, in plain terms: cells isolated with a human naive T-cell isolation kit. Source of these receptors: a man aged 18 to 35 in good health.

This clonotype was detected ten times or more. The rearrangement links TRBV6-5 to TRBJ2-3; 10 bases map to TRBD2. V was pared by 0 bases and J by 4 bases, with 1 base of the junction left unmatched. The CDR3 has 15 amino acids. The germline V gene has CDR1 MNHEY and CDR2 SVGAGI. CDR3 sequence reads: CASSYSSGRSDTQYF. DNA for the CDR3: TGTGCCAGCAGTTACTCTAGCGGGAGGTCAGATACGCAGTATTTT.

This clonotype showed up many times. The V and J genes are TRBV5-1 and TRBJ2-5; TRBD1 aligns across 7 bases. Germline V gene data show CDR1 as SGHRS and CDR2 as YFSETQ. The CDR3 is made up of 16 amino acids. V dropped 2 bases and J dropped 3; count of bases not matched to a gene: 10. The CDR3 region is CASSLLGAGGEETQYF. CDR3 coding DNA: TGCGCCAGCAGCTTATTAGGCGCAGGGGGTGAAGAGACCCAGTACTTC.